The present T cell receptor (beta chain) was sequenced within a study of cytomegalovirus exposure and HLA in healthy donors. PCR employed 60 Vbeta and 13 Jbeta primers. Method: immunoSEQ multiplex PCR; TCRdb's copy keeps in-frame clones and lacks some. The sample includes roughly 140,000 clones, 70% to 75% of them seen just once. The CDR3 runs to 12 residues. The J segment lost 15 bases and the V segment lost 4 bases, leaving 6 bases of the junction unmatched. Germline CDR1 reads SEHNR; CDR2 reads FQNEAQ (reference sequence). The chain combines TRBV7-9 with TRBJ2-1; TRBD1 matches at 10 bases. The sequencing sample was made of PBMCs. The receptor was isolated from a human donor in good health. The CDR3 bases are TGTGCCAGCAGCTGGACAGGGGGAGGGATGTTCTTC. Translated: CASSWTGGGMFF.